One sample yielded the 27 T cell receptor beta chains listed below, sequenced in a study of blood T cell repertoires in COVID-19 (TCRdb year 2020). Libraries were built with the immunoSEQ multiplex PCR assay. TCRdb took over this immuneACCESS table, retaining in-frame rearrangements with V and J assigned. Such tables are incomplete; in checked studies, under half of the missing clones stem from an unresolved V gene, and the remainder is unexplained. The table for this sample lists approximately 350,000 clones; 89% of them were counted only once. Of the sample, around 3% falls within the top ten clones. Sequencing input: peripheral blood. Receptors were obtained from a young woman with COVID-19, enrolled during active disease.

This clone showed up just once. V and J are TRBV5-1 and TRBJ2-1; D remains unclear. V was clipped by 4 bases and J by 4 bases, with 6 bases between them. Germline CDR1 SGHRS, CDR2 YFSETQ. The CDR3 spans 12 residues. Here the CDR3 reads CASSLRYNEQFF. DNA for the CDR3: TGCGCCAGCAGCCTTCGGTACAATGAGCAGTTCTTC.

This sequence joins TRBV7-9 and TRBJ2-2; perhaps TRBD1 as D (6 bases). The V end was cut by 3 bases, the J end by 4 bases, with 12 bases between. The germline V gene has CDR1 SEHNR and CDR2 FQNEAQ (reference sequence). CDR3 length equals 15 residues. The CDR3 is CASSFTGIGTGELFF. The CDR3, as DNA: TGTGCCAGCAGCTTTACAGGGATAGGCACCGGGGAGCTGTTTTTT.

The CDR3 region has the DNA TGTGCCTGGGGATCCGGGACAACTCGTTACTATGGCTACACCTTC. Protein product: CAWGSGTTRYYGYTF. J is TRBJ1-2 and V is TRBV30; tentatively, D is TRBD1 (6 bases). CDR1 is GTSNPN and CDR2 is SVGIG in the germline V gene (reference sequence). The CDR3 is made up of 15 amino acids. The V end lost 5 bases, the J end lost 3 bases, and 19 bases lay between the germline ends.

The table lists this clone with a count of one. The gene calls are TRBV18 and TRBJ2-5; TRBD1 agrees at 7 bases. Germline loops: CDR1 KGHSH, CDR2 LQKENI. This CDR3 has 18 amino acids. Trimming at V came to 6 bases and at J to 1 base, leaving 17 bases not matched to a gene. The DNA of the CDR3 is TGTGCCAGCTCGACAGACAGGGTGGAATCCAGCCTCCAAGAGACCCAGTACTTC. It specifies CASSTDRVESSLQETQYF.

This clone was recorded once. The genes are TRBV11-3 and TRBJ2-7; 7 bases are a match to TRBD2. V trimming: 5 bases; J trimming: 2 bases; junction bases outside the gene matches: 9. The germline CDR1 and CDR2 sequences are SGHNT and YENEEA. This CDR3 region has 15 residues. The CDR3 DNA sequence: TGTGCCAGCAGCCCTAGTTGGGGGGGAACCTACGAGCAGTACGTC. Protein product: CASSPSWGGTYEQYV.

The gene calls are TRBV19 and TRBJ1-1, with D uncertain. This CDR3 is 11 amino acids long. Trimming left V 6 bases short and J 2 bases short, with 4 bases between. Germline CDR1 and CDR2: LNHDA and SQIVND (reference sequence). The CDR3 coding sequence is TGTGCCAGTAGCATTAACACTGAAGCTTTCTTT. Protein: CASSINTEAFF.

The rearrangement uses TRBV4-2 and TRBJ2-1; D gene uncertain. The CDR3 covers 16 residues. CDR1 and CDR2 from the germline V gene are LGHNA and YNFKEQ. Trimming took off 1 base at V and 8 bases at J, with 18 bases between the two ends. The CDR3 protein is CASSQGALPNIHEQFF. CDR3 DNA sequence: TGTGCCAGCAGCCAAGGAGCGCTCCCGAATATCCATGAGCAGTTCTTC.

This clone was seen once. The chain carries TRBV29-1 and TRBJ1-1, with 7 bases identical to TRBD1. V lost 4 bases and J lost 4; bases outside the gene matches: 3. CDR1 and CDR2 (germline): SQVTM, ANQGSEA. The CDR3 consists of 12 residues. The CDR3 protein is CSVGSGGTEAFF. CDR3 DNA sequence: TGCAGCGTTGGTTCAGGGGGCACTGAAGCTTTCTTT.

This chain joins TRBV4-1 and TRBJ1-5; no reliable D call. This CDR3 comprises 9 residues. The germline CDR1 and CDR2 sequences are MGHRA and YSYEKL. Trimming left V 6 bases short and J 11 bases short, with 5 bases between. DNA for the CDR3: TGCGCCAGCAGAGACTCCCAGCATTTT. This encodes CASRDSQHF.

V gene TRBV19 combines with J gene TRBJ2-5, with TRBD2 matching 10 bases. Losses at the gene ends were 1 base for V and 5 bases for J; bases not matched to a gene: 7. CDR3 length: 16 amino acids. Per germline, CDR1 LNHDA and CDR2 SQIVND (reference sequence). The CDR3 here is CASSIAPGLAFETQYF. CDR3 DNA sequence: TGTGCCAGTAGTATAGCGCCGGGACTAGCGTTTGAGACCCAGTACTTC.

The DNA of the CDR3 is TGTGCCAGCAGTTACTCCGGACAGGTGCGGGAGACCCAGTACTTC. Protein product: CASSYSGQVRETQYF. This chain connects TRBV6-5 to TRBJ2-5; TRBD1 aligns across 7 bases. The junction had 6 bases not matched to a gene; V was cut back by 0 bases and J by 5 bases. Germline lookup yields CDR1 MNHEY and CDR2 SVGAGI. This CDR3 region has 15 residues.

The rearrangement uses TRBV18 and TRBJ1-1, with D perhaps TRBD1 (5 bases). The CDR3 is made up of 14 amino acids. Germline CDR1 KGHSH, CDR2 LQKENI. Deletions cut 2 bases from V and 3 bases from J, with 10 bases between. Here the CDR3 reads CASSPTRVHTEAFF. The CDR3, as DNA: TGTGCCAGCTCACCAACCAGGGTTCACACTGAAGCTTTCTTT.

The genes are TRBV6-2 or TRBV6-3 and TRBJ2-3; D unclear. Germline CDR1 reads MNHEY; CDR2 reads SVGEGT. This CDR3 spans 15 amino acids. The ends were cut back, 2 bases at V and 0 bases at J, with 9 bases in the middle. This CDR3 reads CASSYGQPSTDTQYF. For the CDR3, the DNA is TGTGCCAGCAGTTACGGGCAGCCTAGCACAGATACGCAGTATTTT.

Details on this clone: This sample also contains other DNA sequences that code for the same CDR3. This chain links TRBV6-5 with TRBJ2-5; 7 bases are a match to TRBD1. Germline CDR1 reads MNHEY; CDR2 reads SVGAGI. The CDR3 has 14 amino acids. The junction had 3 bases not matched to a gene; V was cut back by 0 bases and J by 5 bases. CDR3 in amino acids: CASSYSTGRETQYF. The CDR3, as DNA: TGTGCCAGCAGTTACTCGACAGGGCGGGAGACCCAGTACTTC.

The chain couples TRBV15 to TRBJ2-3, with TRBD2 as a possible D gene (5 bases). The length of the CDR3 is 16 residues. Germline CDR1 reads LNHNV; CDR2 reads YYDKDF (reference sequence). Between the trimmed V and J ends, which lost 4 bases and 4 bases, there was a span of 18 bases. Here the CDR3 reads CATSTPTRDRADTQYF. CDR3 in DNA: TGTGCCACCAGCACGCCCACTCGGGATCGCGCAGATACGCAGTATTTT.

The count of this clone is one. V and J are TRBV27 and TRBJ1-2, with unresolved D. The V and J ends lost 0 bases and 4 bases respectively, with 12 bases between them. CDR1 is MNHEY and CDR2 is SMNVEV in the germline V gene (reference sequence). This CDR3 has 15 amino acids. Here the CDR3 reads CASSLSGVLAYGYTF. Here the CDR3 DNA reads TGTGCCAGCAGTTTATCCGGGGTCCTGGCCTATGGCTACACCTTC.

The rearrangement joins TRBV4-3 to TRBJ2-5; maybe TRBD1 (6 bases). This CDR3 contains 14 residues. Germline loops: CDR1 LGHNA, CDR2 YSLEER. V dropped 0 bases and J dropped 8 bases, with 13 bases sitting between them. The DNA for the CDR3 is TGCGCCAGCAGCCAAGATAGGGGGTCCCGAACCCAGTACTTC. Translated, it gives CASSQDRGSRTQYF.

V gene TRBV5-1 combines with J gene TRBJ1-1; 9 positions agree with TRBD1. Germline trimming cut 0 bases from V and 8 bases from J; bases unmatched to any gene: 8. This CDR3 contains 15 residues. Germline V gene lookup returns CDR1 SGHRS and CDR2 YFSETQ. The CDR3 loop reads CASSLGGTGMREAFF. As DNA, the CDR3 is TGCGCCAGCAGCTTGGGTGGGACAGGGATGCGCGAAGCTTTCTTT.

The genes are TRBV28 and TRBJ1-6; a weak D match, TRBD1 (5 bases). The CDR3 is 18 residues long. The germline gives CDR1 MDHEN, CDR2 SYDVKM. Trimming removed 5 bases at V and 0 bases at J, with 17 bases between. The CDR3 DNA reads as TGTGCCAGCAGTGAGGACCAAGGGGTTGGCTCCTATAATTCACCCCTCCACTTT. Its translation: CASSEDQGVGSYNSPLHF.

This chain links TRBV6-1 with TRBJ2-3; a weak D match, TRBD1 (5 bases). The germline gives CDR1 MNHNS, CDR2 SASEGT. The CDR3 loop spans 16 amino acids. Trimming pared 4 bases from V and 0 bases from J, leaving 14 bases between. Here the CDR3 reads CASSVRVLASTDTQYF. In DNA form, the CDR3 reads TGTGCCAGCAGTGTCAGGGTGCTTGCTAGCACAGATACGCAGTATTTT.

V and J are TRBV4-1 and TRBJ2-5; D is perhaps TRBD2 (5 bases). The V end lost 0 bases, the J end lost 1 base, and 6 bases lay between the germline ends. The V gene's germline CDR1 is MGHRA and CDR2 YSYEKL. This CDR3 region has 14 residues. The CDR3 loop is CASSQEEVQETQYF. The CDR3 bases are TGCGCCAGCAGCCAAGAGGAGGTCCAAGAGACCCAGTACTTC.

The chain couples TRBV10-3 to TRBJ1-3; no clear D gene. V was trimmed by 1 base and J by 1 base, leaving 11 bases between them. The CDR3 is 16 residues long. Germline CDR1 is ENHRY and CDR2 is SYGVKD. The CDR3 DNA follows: TGTGCCATCAGTGAGTTACCGGGCGGGTCTGGAAACACCATATATTTT. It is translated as CAISELPGGSGNTIYF.

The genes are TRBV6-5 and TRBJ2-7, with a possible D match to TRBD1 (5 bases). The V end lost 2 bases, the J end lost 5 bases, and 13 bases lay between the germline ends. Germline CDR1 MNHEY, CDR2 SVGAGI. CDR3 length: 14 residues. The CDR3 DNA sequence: TGTGCCAGCAGTTACCCCGGACAAGTAAACGAGCAGTACTTC. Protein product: CASSYPGQVNEQYF.

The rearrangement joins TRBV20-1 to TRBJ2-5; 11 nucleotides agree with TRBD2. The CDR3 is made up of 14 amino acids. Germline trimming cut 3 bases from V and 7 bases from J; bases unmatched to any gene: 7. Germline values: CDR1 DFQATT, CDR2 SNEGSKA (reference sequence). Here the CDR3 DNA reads TGCAGTGCTAGTATAACTAGCGGGAGCGGGACCCAGTACTTC. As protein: CSASITSGSGTQYF.

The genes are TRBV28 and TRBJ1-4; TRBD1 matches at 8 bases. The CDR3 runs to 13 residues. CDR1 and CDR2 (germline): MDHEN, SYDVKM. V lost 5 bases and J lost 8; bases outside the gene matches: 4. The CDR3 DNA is TGTGCCAGCAGTGTCAGGGGGCGCGAAAAACTGTTTTTT. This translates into CASSVRGREKLFF.

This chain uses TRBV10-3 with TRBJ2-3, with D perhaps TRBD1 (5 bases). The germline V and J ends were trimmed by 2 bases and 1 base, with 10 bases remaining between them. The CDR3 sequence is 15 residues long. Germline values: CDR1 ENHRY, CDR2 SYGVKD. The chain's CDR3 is CAISEGAWGTDTQYF. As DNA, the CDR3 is TGTGCCATCAGTGAGGGGGCTTGGGGCACAGATACGCAGTATTTT.

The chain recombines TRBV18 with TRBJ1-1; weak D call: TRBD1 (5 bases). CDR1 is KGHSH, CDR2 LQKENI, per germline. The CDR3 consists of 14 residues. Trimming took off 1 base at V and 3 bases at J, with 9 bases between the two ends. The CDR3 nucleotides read TGTGCCAGCTCACCACTTGCGGGGGACACTGAAGCTTTCTTT. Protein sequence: CASSPLAGDTEAFF.